The 13 T cell receptor beta chains given below trace back to one sample, sequenced in a study of blood T cell repertoires in COVID-19. Repertoires were generated with immunoSEQ multiplex PCR, while TCRdb's copy carries only in-frame clones and drops some. The profile covers a few hundred thousand clones, with 87% appearing a single time and 6% taken by the ten largest. Sequenced sample: PBMCs or T cells enriched from blood (not recorded which). Every receptor here comes from a woman aged 40 to 50 who had recovered from COVID-19.

The V and J genes are TRBV20-1 and TRBJ2-1; possible D gene TRBD1, 5 bases. Germline V CDR1 and CDR2: DFQATT, SNEGSKA (reference sequence). This CDR3 comprises 11 residues. The V end was cut by 4 bases, the J end by 4 bases, with 5 bases between. The CDR3: CSATGYNEQFF. CDR3 DNA: TGCAGTGCTACAGGGTACAATGAGCAGTTCTTC.

V is TRBV5-1 and J is TRBJ2-5; D is possibly TRBD2 (5 bases). This CDR3 is 16 amino acids long. Germline V gene data show CDR1 as SGHRS and CDR2 as YFSETQ. The ends were cut back, 0 bases at V and 5 bases at J, with 17 bases in the middle. The CDR3 DNA is TGCGCCAGCAGCTTGGGGGTGAGGGCCCCCGGGGAGACCCAGTACTTC. Amino acid sequence: CASSLGVRAPGETQYF.

This chain joins TRBV18 and TRBJ1-5; D not certain. Trimming shortened V by 3 bases and J by 6 bases, and 18 bases separated the two germline ends. The CDR3 runs to 16 residues. From germline, CDR1 is KGHSH and CDR2 LQKENI. In DNA, the CDR3 is TGTGCCAGCTCACCCTCCGGGTCCACGGTGGTTCAGCCCCAGCATTTT. It is translated as CASSPSGSTVVQPQHF.

This clone was observed once. The rearrangement uses TRBV7-8 and TRBJ1-3; TRBD1 agrees at 10 bases. This CDR3 spans 15 amino acids. Germline V gene data show CDR1 as SGHVS and CDR2 as FQNEAQ. V was pared by 5 bases and J by 4 bases, with 5 bases of the junction left unmatched. In nucleotides, the CDR3 is TGTGCCAGCAGCACGCTGACAGGGGGCGGAAACACCATATATTTT. This encodes CASSTLTGGGNTIYF.

The chain recombines TRBV7-6 with TRBJ2-1; 12 nucleotides line up with TRBD2. The CDR3 covers 17 residues. The V gene's germline CDR1 is SGHVS and CDR2 FNYEAQ. V dropped 4 bases and J dropped 0; count of bases not matched to a gene: 4. CDR3 sequence reads: CASSSKLAGGSYNEQFF. The CDR3 nucleotides are TGTGCCAGCAGCTCCAAACTAGCGGGAGGCTCCTACAATGAGCAGTTCTTC.

The chain is built from TRBV19 and TRBJ1-1; TRBD1 agrees at 8 bases. This CDR3 is 14 amino acids long. The germline V gene has CDR1 LNHDA and CDR2 SQIVND (reference sequence). Trimming at V came to 8 bases and at J to 4 bases, leaving 9 bases not matched to a gene. The chain's CDR3 is CASRYTGGGTEAFF. The CDR3 DNA reads TGTGCCAGTCGATACACAGGGGGTGGCACTGAAGCTTTCTTT.

The chain couples TRBV5-1 to TRBJ1-4; 9 bases align to TRBD1. The CDR3 has 17 residues. CDR1 is SGHRS and CDR2 is YFSETQ in the germline V gene. V was pared by 4 bases and J by 0 bases, with 7 bases of the junction left unmatched. The CDR3 region has the DNA TGCGCCAGCAGCCCCCACAGGGGGCGTTCAACTAATGAAAAACTGTTTTTT. This gives the protein CASSPHRGRSTNEKLFF.

V is TRBV19 and J is TRBJ2-2; 11 nucleotides match TRBD1. Germline V CDR1 and CDR2: LNHDA, SQIVND (reference sequence). The CDR3 spans 16 residues. The V and J ends lost 3 bases and 7 bases, in that order; junction bases with no gene match: 7. In nucleotides, the CDR3 is TGTGCCAGTAGTATCGTCGGGACAGGGGGTATCGGGGAGCTGTTTTTT. Amino acid sequence: CASSIVGTGGIGELFF.

The chain has TRBV29-1 and TRBJ1-1, with D unresolved. Germline V gene sequence: CDR1 SQVTM, CDR2 ANQGSEA. This CDR3 has 11 amino acids. Trimming left V 7 bases short and J 1 base short, with 7 bases between. DNA of the CDR3: TGCAGCGGAAGAGAGAACACTGAAGCTTTCTTT. Residues: CSGRENTEAFF.

V is TRBV29-1 and J is TRBJ2-1; TRBD1 matches 9 bases. J lost 5 bases, V lost 3 bases, and 5 bases had no gene match. Germline CDR1 and CDR2: SQVTM and ANQGSEA. This CDR3 region has 14 residues. As DNA, the CDR3 is TGCAGCGTTGAGGGGACAGGGTCTAACAATGAGCAGTTCTTC. It codes for CSVEGTGSNNEQFF.

V usage is TRBV4-2 and J usage is TRBJ2-7, with D perhaps matching TRBD2 (6 bases). The CDR3 has 13 residues. V was trimmed by 1 base and J by 5 bases, leaving 9 bases between them. Germline V gene lookup returns CDR1 LGHNA and CDR2 YNFKEQ. CDR3 loop: CASSQVGGDEQYF. CDR3 bases: TGTGCCAGCAGCCAAGTAGGAGGGGACGAGCAGTACTTC.

V is TRBV5-1 and J is TRBJ2-5; D is perhaps TRBD2 (6 bases). The CDR3 contains 15 residues. V shed 6 bases and J shed 4 bases, with 19 bases lying between them. Germline CDR1 is SGHRS and CDR2 is YFSETQ. The CDR3 DNA reads TGCGCCAGCACGGGGGTGAGAGGAATCGGAGAGACCCAGTACTTC. This encodes CASTGVRGIGETQYF.

The CDR3 region has the DNA TGTGCCAGCAGCTTACCCCCTAATACGCAGTATTTT. The encoded protein is CASSLPPNTQYF. The V call is TRBV7-9, the J call TRBJ2-3, with unresolved D. The germline V and J ends were trimmed by 2 bases and 7 bases, with 7 bases remaining between them. The length of the CDR3 is 12 residues. Germline V lookup: CDR1 SEHNR, CDR2 FQNEAQ (reference sequence).